The T cell receptor beta chain described here comes from a study of blood T cell repertoires in COVID-19. Study-wide background: Acute-phase and convalescent COVID-19 samples originated in the United States, Italy and Spain. T cells, B-cell-depleted T cells, or PBMCs provided the cDNA or gDNA that served as material.

As processed by the authors: For nucleated cells, counts were estimated from reference gene primer amplification. Libraries were prepared by immunoSEQ multiplex PCR; TCRdb keeps only in-frame clonotypes and omits some of them. The DNA was the basis for D and trimming; V, J and clone size are from that table. The table lists fewer than 90,000 clones, 86% of them singletons. Only one count was recorded for this clone. This receptor was identified in a man in his fifties or sixties with active or convalescent COVID-19. Sequences were obtained from peripheral blood.

CDR3 amino acids: CASSERPGTANSPLHF. In DNA form, the CDR3 reads TGTGCCAGCAGCGAACGCCCCGGGACAGCTAATTCACCCCTCCACTTT. The chain recombines TRBV5-8 with TRBJ1-6, with TRBD1 matching 7 bases. Germline trimming cut 4 bases from V and 6 bases from J; bases unmatched to any gene: 10. The germline gives CDR1 SGHTS, CDR2 YDEGEE. This CDR3 has 16 residues. The full variable domain, with the rest looked up from reference TRBV5-8 and TRBJ1-6, is EAGVTQSPTHLIKTRGQQATLRCSPISGHTSVYWYQQALGLGLQFLLWYDEGEERNRGNFPPRFSGRQFPNYSSELNVNALELEDSALYLCASSERPGTANSPLHFGNGTRLTVT.